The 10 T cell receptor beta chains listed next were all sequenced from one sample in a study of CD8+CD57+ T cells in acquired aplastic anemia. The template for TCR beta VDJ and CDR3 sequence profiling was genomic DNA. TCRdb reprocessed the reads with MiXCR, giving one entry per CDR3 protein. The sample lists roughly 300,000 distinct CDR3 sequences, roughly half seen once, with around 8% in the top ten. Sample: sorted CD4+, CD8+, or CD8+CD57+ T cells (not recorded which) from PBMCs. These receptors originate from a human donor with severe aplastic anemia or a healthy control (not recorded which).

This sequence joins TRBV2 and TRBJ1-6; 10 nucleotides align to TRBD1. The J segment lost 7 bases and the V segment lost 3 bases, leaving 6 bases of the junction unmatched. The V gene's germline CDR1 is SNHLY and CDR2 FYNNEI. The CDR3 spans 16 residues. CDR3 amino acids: CASSDGTGDRNSPLHF. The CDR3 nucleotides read TGTGCCAGCAGTGATGGGACAGGGGATAGAAATTCACCCCTCCACTTT.

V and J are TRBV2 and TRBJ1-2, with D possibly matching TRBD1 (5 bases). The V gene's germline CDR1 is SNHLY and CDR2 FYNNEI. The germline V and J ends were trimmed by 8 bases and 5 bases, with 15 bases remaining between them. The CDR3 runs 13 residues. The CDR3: CASAQGLGYGYTF. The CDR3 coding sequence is TGTGCCAGCGCCCAGGGATTGGGTTATGGCTACACCTTC.

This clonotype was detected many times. The CDR3 is CASSRGLDRSTDTQYF. The DNA for the CDR3 is TGTGCCAGCAGTCGCGGACTAGACAGGAGCACAGATACGCAGTATTTT. The V gene is TRBV2, the J gene TRBJ2-3, with D possibly TRBD2 on 7 matching bases. Germline CDR1 SNHLY, CDR2 FYNNEI. Trimming shortened V by 5 bases and J by 0 bases, and 15 bases separated the two germline ends. This CDR3 region has 16 residues.

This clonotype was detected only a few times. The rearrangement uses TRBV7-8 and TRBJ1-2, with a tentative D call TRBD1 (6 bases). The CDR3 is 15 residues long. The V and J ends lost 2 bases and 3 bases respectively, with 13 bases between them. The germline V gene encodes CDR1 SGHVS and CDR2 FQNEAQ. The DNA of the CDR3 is TGTGCCAGCAGCTTAACGGGACAATACTACTATGGCTACACCTTC. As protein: CASSLTGQYYYGYTF.

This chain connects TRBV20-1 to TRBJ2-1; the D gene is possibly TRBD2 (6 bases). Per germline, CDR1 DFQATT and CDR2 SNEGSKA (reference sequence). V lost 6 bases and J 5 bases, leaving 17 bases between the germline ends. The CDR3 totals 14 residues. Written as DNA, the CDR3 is TGCAGTGCGCCGGGGGACTCAGGCGACAATGAGCAGTTCTTC. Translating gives CSAPGDSGDNEQFF.

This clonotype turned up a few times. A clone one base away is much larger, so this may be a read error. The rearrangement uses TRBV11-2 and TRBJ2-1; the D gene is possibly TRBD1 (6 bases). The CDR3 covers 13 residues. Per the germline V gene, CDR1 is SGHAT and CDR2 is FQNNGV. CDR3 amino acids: CASSLSRDNERFF. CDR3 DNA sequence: TGTGCCAGCAGCTTAAGTCGGGACAATGAGCGGTTCTTC.

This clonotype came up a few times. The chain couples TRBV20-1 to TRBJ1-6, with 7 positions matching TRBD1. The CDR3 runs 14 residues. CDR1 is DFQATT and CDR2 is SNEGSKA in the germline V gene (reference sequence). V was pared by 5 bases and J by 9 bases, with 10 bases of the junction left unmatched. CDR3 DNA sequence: TGCAGTGCTTCACCTTCAGGGGGATCTTCACCCCTCCACTTT. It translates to CSASPSGGSSPLHF.

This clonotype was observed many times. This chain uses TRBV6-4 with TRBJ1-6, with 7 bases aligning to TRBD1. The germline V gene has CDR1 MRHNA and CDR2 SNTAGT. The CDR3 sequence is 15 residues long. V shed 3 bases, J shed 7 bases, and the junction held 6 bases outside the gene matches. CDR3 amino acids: CASSEVEQGNSPLHF. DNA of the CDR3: TGTGCCAGCAGTGAAGTGGAACAGGGGAATTCACCCCTCCACTTT.

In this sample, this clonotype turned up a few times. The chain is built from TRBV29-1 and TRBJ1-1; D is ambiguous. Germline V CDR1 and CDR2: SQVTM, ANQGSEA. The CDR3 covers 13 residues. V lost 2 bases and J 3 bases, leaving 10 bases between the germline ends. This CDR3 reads CSVEPHQDTEAFF. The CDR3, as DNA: TGCAGCGTTGAACCCCATCAGGACACTGAAGCTTTCTTT.

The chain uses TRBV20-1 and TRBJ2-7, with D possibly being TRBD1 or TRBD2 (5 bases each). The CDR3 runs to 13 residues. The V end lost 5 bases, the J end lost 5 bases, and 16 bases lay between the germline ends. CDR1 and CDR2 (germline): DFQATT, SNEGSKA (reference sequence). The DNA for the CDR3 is TGCAGTGCTCCCTATCAGAGGGGAGACGAGCAGTACTTC. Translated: CSAPYQRGDEQYF.